This T cell receptor beta chain was captured in a study of T cell responses to AZD1222 COVID-19 vaccine. Study information: Second-dose groups at about 4 or about 12 weeks were pooled.

Points on this clone: Antigen unknown.

V was pared by 9 bases and J by 6 bases, with 12 bases between. The CDR3 totals 12 residues. Study-wide results and caveats: The donor cohort was predominantly white British with a female majority, and clonal diversity may have been underestimated. Unmutated variant regions are reportedly targeted by nearly half of spike-specific TCRs. Baseline seropositivity characterized only 5 or 6 AZD1222 recipients.

Some clones are missing from TCRdb's copy, which holds only in-frame ones; the method was immunoSEQ multiplex PCR. This sample has 130,000 to 150,000 clones, with under 95% found just once. Material: peripheral blood, obtained on day 0 of AZD1222 vaccination. This receptor was identified in an adult in good health. The chain is built from TRBV12-3 or TRBV12-4 and TRBJ1-5; a possible D gene is TRBD1 (6 bases). CDR3 sequence: CASKGVGQPQHF. CDR3 coding DNA: TGTGCCAGTAAGGGGGTGGGTCAGCCCCAGCATTTT.